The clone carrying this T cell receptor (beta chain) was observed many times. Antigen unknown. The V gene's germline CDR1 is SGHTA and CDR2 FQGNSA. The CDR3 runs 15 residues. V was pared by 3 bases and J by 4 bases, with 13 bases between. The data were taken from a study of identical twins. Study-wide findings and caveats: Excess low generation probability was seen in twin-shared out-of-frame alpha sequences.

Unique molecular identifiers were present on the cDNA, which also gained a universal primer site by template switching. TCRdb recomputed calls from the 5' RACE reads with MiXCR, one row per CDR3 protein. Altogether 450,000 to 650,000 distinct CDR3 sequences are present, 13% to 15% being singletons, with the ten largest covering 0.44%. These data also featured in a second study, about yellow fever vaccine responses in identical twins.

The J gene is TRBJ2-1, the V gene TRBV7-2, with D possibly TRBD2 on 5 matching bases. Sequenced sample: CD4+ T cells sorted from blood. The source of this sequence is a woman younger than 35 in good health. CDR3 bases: TGTGCCAGCAGCTTTCACCTAGCAGATTACAATGAGCAGTTCTTC. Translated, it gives CASSFHLADYNEQFF.